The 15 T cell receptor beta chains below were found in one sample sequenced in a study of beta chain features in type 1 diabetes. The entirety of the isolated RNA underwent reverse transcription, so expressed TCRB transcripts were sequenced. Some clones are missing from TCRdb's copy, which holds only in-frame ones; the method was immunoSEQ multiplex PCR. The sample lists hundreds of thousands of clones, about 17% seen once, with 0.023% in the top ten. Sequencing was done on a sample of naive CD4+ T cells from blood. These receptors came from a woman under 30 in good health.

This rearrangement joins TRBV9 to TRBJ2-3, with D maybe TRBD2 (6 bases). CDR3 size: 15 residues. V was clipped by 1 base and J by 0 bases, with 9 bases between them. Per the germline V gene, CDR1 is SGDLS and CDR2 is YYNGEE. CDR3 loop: CASSVYAGSTDTQYF. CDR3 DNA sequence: TGTGCCAGCAGCGTATATGCGGGGAGCACAGATACGCAGTATTTT. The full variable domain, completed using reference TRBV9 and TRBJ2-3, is DSGVTQTPKHLITATGQRVTLRCSPRSGDLSVYWYQQSLDQGLQFLIQYYNGEERAKGNILERFSAQQFPDLHSELNLSSLELGDSALYFCASSVYAGSTDTQYFGPGTRLTVL.

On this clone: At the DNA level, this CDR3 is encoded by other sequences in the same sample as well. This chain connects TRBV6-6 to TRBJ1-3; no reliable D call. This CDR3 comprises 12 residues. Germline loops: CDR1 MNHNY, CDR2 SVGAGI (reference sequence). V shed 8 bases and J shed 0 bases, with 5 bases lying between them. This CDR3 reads CASSGSGNTIYF. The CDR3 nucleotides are TGTGCCAGCTCCGGCTCTGGAAACACCATATATTTT.

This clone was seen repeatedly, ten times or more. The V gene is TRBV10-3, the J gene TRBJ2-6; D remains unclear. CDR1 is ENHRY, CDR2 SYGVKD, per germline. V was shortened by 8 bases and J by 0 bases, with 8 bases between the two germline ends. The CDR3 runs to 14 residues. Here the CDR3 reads CAILPSSGANVLTF. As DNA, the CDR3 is TGTGCCATCTTGCCGAGCTCTGGGGCCAACGTCCTGACTTTC.

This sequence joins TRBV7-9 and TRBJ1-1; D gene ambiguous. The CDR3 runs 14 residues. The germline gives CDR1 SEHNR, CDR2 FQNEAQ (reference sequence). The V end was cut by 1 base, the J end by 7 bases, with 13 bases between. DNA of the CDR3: TGTGCCAGCAGCTTAGGAGGATCCGACGGTGAAGCTTTCTTT. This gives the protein CASSLGGSDGEAFF.

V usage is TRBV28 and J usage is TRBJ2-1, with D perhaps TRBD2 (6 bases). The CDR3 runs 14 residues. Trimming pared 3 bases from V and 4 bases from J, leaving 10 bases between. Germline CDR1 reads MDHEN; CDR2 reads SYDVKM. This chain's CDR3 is CASSLPRGYNEQFF. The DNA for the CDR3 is TGTGCCAGCAGTTTGCCGCGGGGATACAATGAGCAGTTCTTC.

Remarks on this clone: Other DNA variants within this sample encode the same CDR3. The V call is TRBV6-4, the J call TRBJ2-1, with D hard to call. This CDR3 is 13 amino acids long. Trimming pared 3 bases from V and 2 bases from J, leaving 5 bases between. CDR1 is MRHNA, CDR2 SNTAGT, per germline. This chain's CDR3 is CASSDFPYNEQFF. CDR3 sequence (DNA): TGTGCCAGCAGTGATTTCCCCTACAATGAGCAGTTCTTC.

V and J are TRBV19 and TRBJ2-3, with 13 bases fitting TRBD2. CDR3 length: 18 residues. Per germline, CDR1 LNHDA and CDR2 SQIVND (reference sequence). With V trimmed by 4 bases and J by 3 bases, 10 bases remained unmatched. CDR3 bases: TGTGCCAGTAGTACCAGACTAGCGGGAGGAGGAAGAACAGATACGCAGTATTTT. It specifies CASSTRLAGGGRTDTQYF.

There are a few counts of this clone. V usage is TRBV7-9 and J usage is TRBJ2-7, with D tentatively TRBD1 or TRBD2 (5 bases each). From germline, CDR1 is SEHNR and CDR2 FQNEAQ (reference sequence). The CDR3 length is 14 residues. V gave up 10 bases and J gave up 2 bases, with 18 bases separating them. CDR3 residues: CATSLRDGTYEQYF. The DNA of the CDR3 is TGTGCCACCTCACTCCGGGACGGCACCTACGAGCAGTACTTC.

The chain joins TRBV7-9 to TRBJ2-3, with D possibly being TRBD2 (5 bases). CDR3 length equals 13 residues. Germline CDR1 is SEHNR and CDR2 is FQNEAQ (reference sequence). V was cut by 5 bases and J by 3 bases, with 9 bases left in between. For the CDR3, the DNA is TGTGCCAGCAGCGGGAGCGGAACAGATACGCAGTATTTT. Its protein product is CASSGSGTDTQYF.

The DNA of the CDR3 is TGTGCCAGCTCACCACTTCGAGAGCATGAGCAGTTCTTC. Protein: CASSPLREHEQFF. The V call is TRBV18, the J call TRBJ2-1, with D unclear. The CDR3 runs 13 residues. Germline V gives CDR1 KGHSH, CDR2 LQKENI. V dropped 1 base and J dropped 8 bases, with 9 bases sitting between them.

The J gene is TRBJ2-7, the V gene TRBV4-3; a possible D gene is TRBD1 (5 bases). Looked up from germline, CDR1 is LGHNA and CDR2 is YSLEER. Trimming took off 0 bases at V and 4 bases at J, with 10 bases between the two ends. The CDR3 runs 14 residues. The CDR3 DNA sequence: TGCGCCAGCAGCCAAGATTGGGGCCAATACGAGCAGTACTTC. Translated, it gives CASSQDWGQYEQYF.

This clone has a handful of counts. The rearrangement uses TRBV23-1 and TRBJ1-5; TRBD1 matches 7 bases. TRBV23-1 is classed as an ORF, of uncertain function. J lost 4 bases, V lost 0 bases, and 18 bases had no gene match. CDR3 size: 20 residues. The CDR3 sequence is CASSQSPTKQGNTSNQPQHF. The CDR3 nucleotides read TGCGCCAGCAGTCAATCCCCCACCAAACAGGGGAACACGTCTAATCAGCCCCAGCATTTT.

The CDR3 coding sequence is TGTGCCAGCACCATCTTTGAGGGCGATGAGCAGTTCTTC. Amino acids: CASTIFEGDEQFF. The chain uses TRBV7-9 and TRBJ2-1, with a tentative D call TRBD2 (5 bases). The length of the CDR3 is 13 residues. CDR1 is SEHNR, CDR2 FQNEAQ, per germline (reference sequence). Trimming left V 7 bases short and J 8 bases short, with 15 bases between.

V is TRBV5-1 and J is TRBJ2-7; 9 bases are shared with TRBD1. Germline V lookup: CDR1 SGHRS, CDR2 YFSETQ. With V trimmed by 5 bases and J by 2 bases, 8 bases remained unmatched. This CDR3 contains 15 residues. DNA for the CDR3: TGCGCCAGCAGTCGCAGTGGGACAGGGACCTACGAGCAGTACTTC. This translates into CASSRSGTGTYEQYF.

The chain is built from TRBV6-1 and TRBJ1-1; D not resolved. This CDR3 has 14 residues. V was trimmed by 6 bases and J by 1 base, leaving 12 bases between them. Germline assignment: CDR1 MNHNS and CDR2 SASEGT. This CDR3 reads CASRAQSGNTEAFF. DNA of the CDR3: TGTGCCAGCAGAGCCCAGTCGGGGAACACTGAAGCTTTCTTT.